This TCR beta chain was profiled in a study of blood T cell repertoires in COVID-19 (dated by TCRdb to 2019 to 2021). In terms of the full investigation: Collaborator samples came from the United States, Italy and Spain and covered acute and convalescent phases of COVID-19. A freely available public database, intended as a resource for researchers studying the immune response to SARS-CoV-2, is where the repertoires were released. The samples were drawn from two sources: the first 160 participants of the ongoing ImmuneRACE study, and 950 to 1,500 subjects contributed by 6 global collaborators. Where available, HLA class I and class II types were obtained from metadata supplied by the sample provider rather than from assay-based typing. The material from the prospective study consisted of cDNA or gDNA derived from T cells, B-cell-depleted T cells, or PBMCs. The dataset comprised deeply sampled blood TCRbeta repertoires from subjects exposed to, actively infected with, or recovered from COVID-19. The sample metadata nearly always contained a de-identified subject ID, COVID-19 status, age in years and sex. The investigation overall reported the following: The quantity of clinical and demographic metadata differed by source and by participant and was supplied without curation.

The immunoSEQ Assay, a bias-controlled multiplex PCR, was used to amplify TCRbeta CDR3 regions from genomic DNA. In the paper's pipeline: Nucleated cell counts per sample were estimated from amplification of reference gene primers within the assay. To quantify the absolute abundance of each unique TCRbeta CDR3 rearrangement, sequence reads were collapsed and filtered. For each sample, productive Simpson clonality was calculated as the square root of Simpson's diversity index across productive rearrangements. The clones in this table, taken by TCRdb from immuneACCESS, are in-frame only. Not every clone is retained; where verified, under half of the shortfall comes from an unresolved V gene, and the cause of the rest is unknown. From that table come the V and J calls and clone size; the DNA was used to work out D and trimming. Across this sample there are 25,000 to 30,000 clones, with 80% to 90% seen only once. The ten largest clones take up around 15% of the sample.

Each collaborating institution followed its own protocols to collect whole blood in K2EDTA tubes. For TCRbeta analysis, collaborator samples were shipped as frozen whole blood, as isolated PBMCs, or as DNA extracted from either sample type. This clone appeared once. Its antigen target is currently unknown. Per-base qualities were not stored, and no clone one base away is much larger. From its cysteine to its phenylalanine, the CDR3 spans 15 amino acids. Only CDR3 DNA is held: 45 bases, read in frame from base 1. Here V drops 4 bases and J drops 1 base, and the junction holds 4 bases not matched to any gene. The germline V gene sets CDR1 to SNHLY and CDR2 to FYNNEI.

Sequenced sample: peripheral blood. The TCR originated in a man in his 70s with acute or convalescent COVID-19. This receptor chain uses TRBV2 and TRBJ2-5, with TRBD1 identical over 9 junction bases. In nucleotide form, the sequence is TGTGCCAGCAGTGGGGGACAGGGAAGCCAAGAGACCCAGTACTTC. Its protein product is CASSGGQGSQETQYF.